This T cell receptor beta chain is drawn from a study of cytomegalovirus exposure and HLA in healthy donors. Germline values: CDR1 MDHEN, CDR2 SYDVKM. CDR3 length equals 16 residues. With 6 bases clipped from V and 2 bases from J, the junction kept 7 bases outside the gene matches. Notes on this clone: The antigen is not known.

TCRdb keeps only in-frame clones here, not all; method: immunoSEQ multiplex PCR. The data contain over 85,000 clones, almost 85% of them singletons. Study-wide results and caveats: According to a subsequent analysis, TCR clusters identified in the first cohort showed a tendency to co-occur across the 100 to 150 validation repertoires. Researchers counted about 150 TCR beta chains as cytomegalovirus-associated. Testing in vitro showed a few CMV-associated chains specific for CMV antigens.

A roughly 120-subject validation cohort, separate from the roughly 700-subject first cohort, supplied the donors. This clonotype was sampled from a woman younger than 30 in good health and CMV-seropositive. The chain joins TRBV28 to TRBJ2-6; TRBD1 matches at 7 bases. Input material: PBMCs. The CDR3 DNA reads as TGTGCCAGCAGGGCGACACAGGGGACTGGGGCCAACGTCCTGACTTTC. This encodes CASRATQGTGANVLTF. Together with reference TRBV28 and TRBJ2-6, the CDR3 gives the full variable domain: DVKVTQSSRYLVKRTGEKVFLECVQDMDHENMFWYRQDPGLGLRLIYFSYDVKMKEKGDIPEGYSVSREKKERFSLILESASTNQTSMYLCASRATQGTGANVLTFGAGSRLTVL.